A single sample gave rise to the 8 T cell receptor beta chains below, sequenced in a study of regulatory T cells in long-lasting Graves disease. Building of the TCR beta libraries involved iRepertoire HTBI primers and Arm-PCR of CDR3 regions. One entry per CDR3 protein results from TCRdb running MiXCR on the multiplex PCR reads. Among roughly 410,000 distinct CDR3 sequences listed, 14% to 15% were seen once. Time point indicated: newly diagnosed GD, antithyroid drugs for less than 3 months. Isolated PBMC RNA provided the starting material for the TCR library. These data were also filed under a second study, of T cells in Graves' hyperthyroidism and ophthalmopathy.

Material: peripheral blood mononuclear cells (PBMCs), obtained at new diagnosis, from a patient treated with antithyroid drugs. These receptors came from a woman between 40 and 50 years old with Graves disease.

Many counts were recorded for this clonotype. The V and J genes are TRBV30 and TRBJ2-1; possible D gene TRBD2, 6 bases. The V and J ends lost 0 bases and 7 bases respectively, with 13 bases between them. CDR1 and CDR2 (germline): GTSNPN, SVGIG (reference sequence). This CDR3 is built from 14 residues. The CDR3 nucleotides read TGTGCCTGGAGTGTTGGTCTGCGGGGAAATGAGCAGTTCTTC. It translates to CAWSVGLRGNEQFF.

This clonotype was seen ten or more times. The rearrangement joins TRBV27 to TRBJ2-7; 10 nucleotides agree with TRBD2. V was pared by 9 bases and J by 1 base, with 6 bases of the junction left unmatched. The CDR3 has 14 residues. CDR1 is MNHEY, CDR2 SMNVEV, per germline (reference sequence). The CDR3 coding sequence is TGTGCCAGTCGCGGGACTAGCGTTTCCTACGAGCAGTACTTC. As protein: CASRGTSVSYEQYF.

The chain recombines TRBV29-1 with TRBJ2-5, with D perhaps matching TRBD1 (5 bases). V was trimmed by 2 bases and J by 1 base, leaving 11 bases between them. This CDR3 is built from 14 residues. Germline V gene sequence: CDR1 SQVTM, CDR2 ANQGSEA. The DNA for the CDR3 is TGCAGCGTTGAAAGACAGAACTTCCAAGAGACCCAGTACTTC. Protein: CSVERQNFQETQYF.

This clonotype was seen at least ten times. V gene TRBV25-1 combines with J gene TRBJ1-5, with a tentative D call TRBD1 (5 bases). This CDR3 contains 14 residues. Germline CDR1 is MGHDK and CDR2 is SYGVNS. V dropped 3 bases and J dropped 4 bases, with 10 bases sitting between them. The CDR3 reads CASSDWGINQPQHF. CDR3 sequence (DNA): TGTGCCAGCAGTGATTGGGGGATAAATCAGCCCCAGCATTTT.

This clonotype was counted between two and nine times. The chain links TRBV28 to TRBJ1-6; TRBD1 agrees at 9 bases. Germline V gene lookup returns CDR1 MDHEN and CDR2 SYDVKM. Trimming removed 7 bases from V and 5 bases from J; junction bases left unmatched: 3. There are 14 residues in the CDR3. CDR3 coding DNA: TGTGCCAGCAAGCGGACAGGGGATAATTCACCCCTCCACTTT. It yields the protein CASKRTGDNSPLHF.

The rearrangement links TRBV12-3 or TRBV12-4 to TRBJ1-6; D is unresolved. CDR3 size: 15 residues. With 3 bases removed from V and 9 bases from J, the gap between germline ends came to 15 bases. The CDR3, as DNA: TGTGCCAGCAGTTTCGCCGGCCTCGCCAGTTCACCCCTCCACTTT. Its protein product is CASSFAGLASSPLHF.

The chain couples TRBV7-2 to TRBJ1-2, with TRBD1 as a possible D gene (5 bases). In germline, CDR1 is SGHTA, CDR2 FQGNSA. This CDR3 contains 16 residues. The V end was cut by 0 bases, the J end by 4 bases, with 15 bases between. The CDR3 DNA is TGTGCCAGCAGCTTAGCGTTCGGGACCCGGGGCTATGGCTACACCTTC. Translated, it gives CASSLAFGTRGYGYTF.

The chain recombines TRBV6-1 with TRBJ2-5; D might be TRBD2 (6 bases). V was shortened by 7 bases and J by 5 bases, with 20 bases between the two germline ends. The CDR3 extends over 15 amino acids. The germline V gene has CDR1 MNHNS and CDR2 SASEGT. This chain's CDR3 is CASILRDSPWETQYF. The CDR3 bases are TGTGCCAGCATACTCCGGGACTCACCCTGGGAGACCCAGTACTTC.